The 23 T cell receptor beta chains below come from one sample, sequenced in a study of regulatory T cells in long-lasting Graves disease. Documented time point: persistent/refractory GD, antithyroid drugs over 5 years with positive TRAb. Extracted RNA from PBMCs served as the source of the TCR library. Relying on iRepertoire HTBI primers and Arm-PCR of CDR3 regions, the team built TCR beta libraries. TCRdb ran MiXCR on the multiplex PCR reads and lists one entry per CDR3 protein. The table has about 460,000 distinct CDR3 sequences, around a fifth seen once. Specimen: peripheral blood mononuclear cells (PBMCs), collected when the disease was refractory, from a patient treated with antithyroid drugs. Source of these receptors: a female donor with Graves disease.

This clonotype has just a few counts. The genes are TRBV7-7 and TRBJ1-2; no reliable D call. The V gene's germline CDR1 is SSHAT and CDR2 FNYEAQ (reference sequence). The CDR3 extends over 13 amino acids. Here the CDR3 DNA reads TGTGCTAGGCAGCCCACTCACCTCTATGGCTACACCTTC. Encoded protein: CARQPTHLYGYTF. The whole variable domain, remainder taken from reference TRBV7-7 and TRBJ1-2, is GAGVSQSPRYKVTKRGQDVTLRCDPISSHATLYWYQQALGQGPEFLTYFNYEAQPDKSGLPSDRFSAERPEGSISTLTIQRTEQRDSAMYRCARQPTHLYGYTFGSGTRLTVV.

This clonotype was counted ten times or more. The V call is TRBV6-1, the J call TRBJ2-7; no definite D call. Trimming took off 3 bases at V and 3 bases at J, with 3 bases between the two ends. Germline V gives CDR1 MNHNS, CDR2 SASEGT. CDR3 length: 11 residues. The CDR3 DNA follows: TGTGCCAGCAGTGAGCTCTACGAGCAGTACTTC. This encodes CASSELYEQYF.

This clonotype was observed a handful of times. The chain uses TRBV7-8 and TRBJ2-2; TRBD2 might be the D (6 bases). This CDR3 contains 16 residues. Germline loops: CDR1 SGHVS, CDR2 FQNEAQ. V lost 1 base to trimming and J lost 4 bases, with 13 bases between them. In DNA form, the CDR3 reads TGTGCCAGCAGCTTAGTCGTGGGAGGAGGCACCGGGGAGCTGTTTTTT. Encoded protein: CASSLVVGGGTGELFF.

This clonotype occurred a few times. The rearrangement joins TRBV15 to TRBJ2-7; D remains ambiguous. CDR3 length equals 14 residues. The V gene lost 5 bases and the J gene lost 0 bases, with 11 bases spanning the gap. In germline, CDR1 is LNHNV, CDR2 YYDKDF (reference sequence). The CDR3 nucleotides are TGTGCCACCAGCTATGGCCGCAGCTCCTACGAGCAGTACTTC. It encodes CATSYGRSSYEQYF.

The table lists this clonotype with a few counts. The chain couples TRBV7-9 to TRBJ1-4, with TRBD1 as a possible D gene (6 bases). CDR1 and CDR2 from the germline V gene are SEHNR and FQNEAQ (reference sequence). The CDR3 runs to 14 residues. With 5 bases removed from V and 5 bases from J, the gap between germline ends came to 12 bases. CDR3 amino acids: CASSQPDRNEKLFF. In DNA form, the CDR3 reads TGTGCCAGCAGCCAACCGGACAGAAATGAAAAACTGTTTTTT.

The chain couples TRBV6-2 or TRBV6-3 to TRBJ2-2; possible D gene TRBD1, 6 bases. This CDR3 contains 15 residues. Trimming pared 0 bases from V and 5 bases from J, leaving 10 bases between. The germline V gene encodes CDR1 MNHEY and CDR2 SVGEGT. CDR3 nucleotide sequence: TGTGCCAGCAGTTACTCCGTAACAGGGACCGGGGAGCTGTTTTTT. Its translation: CASSYSVTGTGELFF.

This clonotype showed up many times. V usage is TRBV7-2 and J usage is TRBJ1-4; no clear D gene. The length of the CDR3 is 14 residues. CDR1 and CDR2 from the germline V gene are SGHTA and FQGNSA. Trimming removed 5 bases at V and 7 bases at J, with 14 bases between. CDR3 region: CASSTSGPGEKLFF. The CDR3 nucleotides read TGTGCCAGCAGCACTTCCGGGCCAGGTGAAAAACTGTTTTTT.

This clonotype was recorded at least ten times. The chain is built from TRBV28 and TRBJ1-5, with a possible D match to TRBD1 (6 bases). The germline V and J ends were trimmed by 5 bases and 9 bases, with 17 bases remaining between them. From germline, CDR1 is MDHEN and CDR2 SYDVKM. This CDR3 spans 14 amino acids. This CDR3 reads CASSAGGGRRPQHF. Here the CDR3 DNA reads TGTGCCAGCAGTGCGGGGGGGGGGCGGCGGCCCCAGCATTTT.

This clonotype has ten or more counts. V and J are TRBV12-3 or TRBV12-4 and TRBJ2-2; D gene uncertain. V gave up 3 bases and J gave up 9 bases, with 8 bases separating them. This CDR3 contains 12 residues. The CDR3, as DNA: TGTGCCAGCAGTTTGGCGTTCCGGGAGCTGTTTTTT. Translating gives CASSLAFRELFF.

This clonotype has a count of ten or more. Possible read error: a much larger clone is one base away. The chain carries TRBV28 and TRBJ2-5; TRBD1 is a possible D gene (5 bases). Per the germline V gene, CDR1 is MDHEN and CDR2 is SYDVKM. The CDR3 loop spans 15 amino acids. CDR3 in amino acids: CAGSFPTDTQETQYF. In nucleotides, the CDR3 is TGTGCCGGCAGTTTCCCGACAGATACTCAAGAGACCCAGTACTTC. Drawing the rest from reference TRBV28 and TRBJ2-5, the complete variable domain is DVKVTQSSRYLVKRTGEKVFLECVQDMDHENMFWYRQDPGLGLRLIYFSYDVKMKEKGDIPEGYSVSREKKERFSLILESASTNQTSMYLCAGSFPTDTQETQYFGPGTRLLVL.

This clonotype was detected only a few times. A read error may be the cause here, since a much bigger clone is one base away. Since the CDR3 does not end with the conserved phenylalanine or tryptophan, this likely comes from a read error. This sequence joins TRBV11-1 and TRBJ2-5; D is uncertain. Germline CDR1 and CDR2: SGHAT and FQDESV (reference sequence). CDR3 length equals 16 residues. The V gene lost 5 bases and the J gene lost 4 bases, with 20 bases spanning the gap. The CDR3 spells CASSPPVLNQPETQYS. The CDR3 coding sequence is TGTGCCAGCAGCCCACCGGTCCTTAACCAACCAGAGACCCAGTACTCC.

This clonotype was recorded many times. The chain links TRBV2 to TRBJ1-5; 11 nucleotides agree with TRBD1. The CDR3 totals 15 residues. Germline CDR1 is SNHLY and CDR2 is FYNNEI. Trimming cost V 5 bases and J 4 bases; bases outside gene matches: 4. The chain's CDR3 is CASSHRDRGNQPQHF. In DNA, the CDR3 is TGTGCCAGCAGTCACCGGGACAGGGGGAATCAGCCCCAGCATTTT.

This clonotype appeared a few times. DNA for the CDR3: TGTGCCAGCAGTTTAGTCCCTGGGGCCAACGTCCTGACTTTC. Translated: CASSLVPGANVLTF. This sequence joins TRBV27 and TRBJ2-6, with D uncertain. Germline CDR1 MNHEY, CDR2 SMNVEV (reference sequence). Between the trimmed V and J ends, which lost 2 bases and 2 bases, there was a span of 4 bases. This CDR3 region has 14 residues. The variable domain in full, with the rest retrieved from reference TRBV27 and TRBJ2-6, is EAQVTQNPRYLITVTGKKLTVTCSQNMNHEYMSWYRQDPGLGLRQIYYSMNVEVTDKGDVPEGYKVSRKEKRNFPLILESPSPNQTSLYFCASSLVPGANVLTFGAGSRLTVL.

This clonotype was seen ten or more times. Here the CDR3 DNA reads TGTGCCAGCAGTTTGGCTGGGGACAGGAGTATCACTGAAGCTTTCTTT. Translation: CASSLAGDRSITEAFF. The rearrangement joins TRBV28 to TRBJ1-1; 8 bases are a match to TRBD1. Germline V gives CDR1 MDHEN, CDR2 SYDVKM. V lost 3 bases to trimming and J lost 4 bases; unmatched junction nucleotides: 10. CDR3 length: 16 amino acids. The variable domain in full, completed from reference TRBV28 and TRBJ1-1, reads DVKVTQSSRYLVKRTGEKVFLECVQDMDHENMFWYRQDPGLGLRLIYFSYDVKMKEKGDIPEGYSVSREKKERFSLILESASTNQTSMYLCASSLAGDRSITEAFFGQGTRLTVV.

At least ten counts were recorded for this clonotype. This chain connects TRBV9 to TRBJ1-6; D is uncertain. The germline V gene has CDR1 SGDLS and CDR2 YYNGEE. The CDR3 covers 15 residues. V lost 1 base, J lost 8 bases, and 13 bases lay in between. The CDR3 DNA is TGTGCCAGCAGCGTAAGCGCCGCGAGCGATTCACCCCTCCACTTT. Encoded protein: CASSVSAASDSPLHF.

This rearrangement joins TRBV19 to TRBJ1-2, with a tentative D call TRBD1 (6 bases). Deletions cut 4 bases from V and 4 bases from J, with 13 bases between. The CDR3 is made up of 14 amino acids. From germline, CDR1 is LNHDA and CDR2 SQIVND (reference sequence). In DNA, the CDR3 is TGTGCCAGTAGTAGCCACAGGGAGGGCTATGGCTACACCTTC. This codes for CASSSHREGYGYTF.

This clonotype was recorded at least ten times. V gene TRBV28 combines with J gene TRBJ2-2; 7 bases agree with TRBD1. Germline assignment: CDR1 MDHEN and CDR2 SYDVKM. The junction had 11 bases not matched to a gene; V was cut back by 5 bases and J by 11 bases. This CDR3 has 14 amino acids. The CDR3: CASSPRTGPPELFF. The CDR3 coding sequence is TGTGCCAGCAGTCCTCGGACAGGACCGCCCGAGCTGTTTTTT. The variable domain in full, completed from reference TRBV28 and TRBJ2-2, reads DVKVTQSSRYLVKRTGEKVFLECVQDMDHENMFWYRQDPGLGLRLIYFSYDVKMKEKGDIPEGYSVSREKKERFSLILESASTNQTSMYLCASSPRTGPPELFFGEGSRLTVL.

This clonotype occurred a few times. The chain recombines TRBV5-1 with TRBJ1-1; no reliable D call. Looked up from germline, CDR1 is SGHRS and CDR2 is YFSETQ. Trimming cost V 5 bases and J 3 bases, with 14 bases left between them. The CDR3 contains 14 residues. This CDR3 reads CASRNSRPYTEAFF. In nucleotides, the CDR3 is TGCGCCAGCAGAAATAGCAGGCCGTACACTGAAGCTTTCTTT.

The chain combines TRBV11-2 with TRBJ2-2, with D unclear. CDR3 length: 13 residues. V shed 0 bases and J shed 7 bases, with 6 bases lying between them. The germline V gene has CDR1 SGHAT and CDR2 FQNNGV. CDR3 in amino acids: CASSLDLGGELFF. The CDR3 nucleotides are TGTGCCAGCAGCTTAGATCTAGGCGGGGAGCTGTTTTTT.

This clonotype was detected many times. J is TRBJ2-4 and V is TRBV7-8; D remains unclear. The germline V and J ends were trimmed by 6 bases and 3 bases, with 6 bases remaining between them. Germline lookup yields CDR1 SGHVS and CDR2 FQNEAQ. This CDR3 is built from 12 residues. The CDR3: CASSYDKNIQYF. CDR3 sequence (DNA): TGTGCCAGCAGTTACGACAAAAACATTCAGTACTTC.

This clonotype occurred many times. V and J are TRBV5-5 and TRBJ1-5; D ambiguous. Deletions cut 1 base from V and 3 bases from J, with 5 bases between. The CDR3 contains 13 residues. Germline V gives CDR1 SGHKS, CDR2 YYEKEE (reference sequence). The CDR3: CASSLTFNQPQHF. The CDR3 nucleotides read TGTGCCAGCAGCTTGACATTCAATCAGCCCCAGCATTTT.

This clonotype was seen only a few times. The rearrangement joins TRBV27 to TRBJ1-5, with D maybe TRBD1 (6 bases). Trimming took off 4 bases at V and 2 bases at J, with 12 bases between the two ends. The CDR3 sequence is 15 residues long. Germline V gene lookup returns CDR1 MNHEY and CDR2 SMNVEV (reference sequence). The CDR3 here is CASSYRGRRNQPQHF. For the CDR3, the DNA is TGTGCCAGCAGTTACCGGGGGCGGCGCAATCAGCCCCAGCATTTT.

CDR3 DNA: TGCGCCAGCAGCTGGAGATCTAGCGTCTCTCCCGAGCAGTACTTC. It encodes CASSWRSSVSPEQYF. The chain joins TRBV5-1 to TRBJ2-7, with D possibly matching TRBD2 (6 bases). V shed 3 bases and J shed 6 bases, with 19 bases lying between them. CDR3 size: 15 residues. The V gene's germline CDR1 is SGHRS and CDR2 YFSETQ.